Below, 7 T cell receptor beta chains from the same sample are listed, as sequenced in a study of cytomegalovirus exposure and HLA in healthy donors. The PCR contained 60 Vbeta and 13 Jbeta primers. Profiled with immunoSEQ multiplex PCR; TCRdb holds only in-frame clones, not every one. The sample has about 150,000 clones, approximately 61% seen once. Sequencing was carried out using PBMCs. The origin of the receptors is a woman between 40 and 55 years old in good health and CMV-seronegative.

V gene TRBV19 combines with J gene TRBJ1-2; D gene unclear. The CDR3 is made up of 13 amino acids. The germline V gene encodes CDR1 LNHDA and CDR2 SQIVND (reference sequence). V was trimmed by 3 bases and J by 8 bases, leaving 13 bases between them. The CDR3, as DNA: TGTGCCAGTAGTATTTTCGGGGTGAGCGGCTACACCTTC. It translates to CASSIFGVSGYTF.

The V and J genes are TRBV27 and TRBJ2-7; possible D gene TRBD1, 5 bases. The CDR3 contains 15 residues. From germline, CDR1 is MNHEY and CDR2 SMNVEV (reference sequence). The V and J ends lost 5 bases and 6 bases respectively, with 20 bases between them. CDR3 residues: CASSTGKGLFGEQYF. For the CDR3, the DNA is TGTGCCAGCAGTACCGGTAAGGGGCTTTTCGGCGAGCAGTACTTC.

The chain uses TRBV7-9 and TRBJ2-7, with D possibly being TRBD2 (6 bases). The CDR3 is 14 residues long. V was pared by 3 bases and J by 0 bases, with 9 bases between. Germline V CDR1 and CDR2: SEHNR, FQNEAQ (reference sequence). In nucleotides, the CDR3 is TGTGCCAGCAGCTTGGGAGGCGTCTCCTACGAGCAGTACTTC. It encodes CASSLGGVSYEQYF.

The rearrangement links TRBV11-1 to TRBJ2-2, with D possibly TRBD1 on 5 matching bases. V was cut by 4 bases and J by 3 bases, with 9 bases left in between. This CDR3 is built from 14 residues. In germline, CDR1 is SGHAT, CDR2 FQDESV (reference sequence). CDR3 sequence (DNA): TGTGCCAGCAGCTCTCAGGGCTACACCGGGGAGCTGTTTTTT. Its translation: CASSSQGYTGELFF. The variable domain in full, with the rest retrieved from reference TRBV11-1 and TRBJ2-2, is EAEVAQSPRYKITEKSQAVAFWCDPISGHATLYWYRQILGQGPELLVQFQDESVVDDSQLPKDRFSAERLKGVDSTLKIQPAELGDSAMYLCASSSQGYTGELFFGEGSRLTVL.

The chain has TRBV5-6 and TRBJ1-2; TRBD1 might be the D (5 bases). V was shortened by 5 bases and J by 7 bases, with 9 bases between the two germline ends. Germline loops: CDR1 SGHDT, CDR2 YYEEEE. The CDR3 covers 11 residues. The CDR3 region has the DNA TGTGCCAGCAGTCGGGGGAGTGGCTACACCTTC. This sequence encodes CASSRGSGYTF. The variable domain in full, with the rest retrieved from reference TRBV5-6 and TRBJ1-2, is DAGVTQSPTHLIKTRGQQVTLRCSPKSGHDTVSWYQQALGQGPQFIFQYYEEEERQRGNFPDRFSGHQFPNYSSELNVNALLLGDSALYLCASSRGSGYTFGSGTRLTVV.

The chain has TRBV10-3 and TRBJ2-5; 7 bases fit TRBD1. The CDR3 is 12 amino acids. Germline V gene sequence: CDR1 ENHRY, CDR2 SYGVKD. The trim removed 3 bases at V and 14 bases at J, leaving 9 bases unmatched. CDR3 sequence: CAISDYSGQPYF. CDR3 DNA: TGTGCCATCAGTGACTACTCGGGACAGCCCTACTTC.

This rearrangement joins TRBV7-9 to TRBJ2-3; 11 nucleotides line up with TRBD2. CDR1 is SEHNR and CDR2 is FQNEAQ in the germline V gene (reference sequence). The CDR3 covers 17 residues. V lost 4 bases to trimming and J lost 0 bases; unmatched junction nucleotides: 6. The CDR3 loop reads CASSWLAGGRSTDTQYF. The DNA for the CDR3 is TGTGCCAGCAGCTGGCTAGCGGGGGGTCGAAGCACAGATACGCAGTATTTT.